This TCR beta chain was sequenced during a study of siplizumab effects on memory and regulatory T cells. Germline CDR1 and CDR2: SGHTA and FQGTGA. The CDR3 sequence is 15 residues long. The V and J ends lost 4 bases and 9 bases, in that order; junction bases with no gene match: 10. Note on this clone: What it recognizes is unknown.

Clones were read by immunoSEQ multiplex PCR, and TCRdb kept only the in-frame ones, dropping some. In the table there are about 97,000 clones, 92% of which are singletons. Overall study findings and caveats: Reactions containing siplizumab showed mappable alloreactive CD4+ clones averaging 68.8% Treg-derived, versus approximately 28% in controls. Only a minor fraction of alloreactive clones mapped to unstimulated subsets.

The specimen sequenced was non-Treg CD4+ T cells sorted from blood. The TCR originated in a human donor in good health. The V and J genes are TRBV7-3 and TRBJ2-1, with 9 bases matching TRBD1. The CDR3 DNA reads TGTGCCAGCAGCTCGGGGACAGGGCTAGAGGGTGAGCAGTTCTTC. Translation gives CASSSGTGLEGEQFF.